This T cell receptor (beta chain) was identified in a study of beta chain features in type 1 diabetes. General observations from the study: Researchers reported that naive, central memory and Treg TCRB repertoires appeared more similar in patients than in healthy donors. Type 1 diabetes patients showed a moderate but significant shortening of TCRB CDR3s in all four CD4+ subsets.

This clone appeared a single time. The target antigen is unknown. The CDR3 is made up of 15 amino acids. Trimming took off 5 bases at V and 0 bases at J, with 13 bases between the two ends. The germline V gene has CDR1 LNHDA and CDR2 SQIVND (reference sequence). Since all of the isolated RNA was reverse transcribed, expressed TCRB transcripts were what got sequenced. Using immunoSEQ multiplex PCR, the repertoire was profiled, and TCRdb retains in-frame clones only, with some absent. The table has approximately 170,000 clones, roughly 8% seen once. The sequence came from a man between 18 and 35 years old with type 1 diabetes. Sequenced: central memory CD4+ T cells from blood. V and J are TRBV19 and TRBJ1-1, with D maybe TRBD1 (5 bases). CDR3 sequence reads: CASSPRQTVNTEAFF. In DNA form, the CDR3 reads TGTGCCAGTAGTCCGCGCCAGACAGTGAACACTGAAGCTTTCTTT.